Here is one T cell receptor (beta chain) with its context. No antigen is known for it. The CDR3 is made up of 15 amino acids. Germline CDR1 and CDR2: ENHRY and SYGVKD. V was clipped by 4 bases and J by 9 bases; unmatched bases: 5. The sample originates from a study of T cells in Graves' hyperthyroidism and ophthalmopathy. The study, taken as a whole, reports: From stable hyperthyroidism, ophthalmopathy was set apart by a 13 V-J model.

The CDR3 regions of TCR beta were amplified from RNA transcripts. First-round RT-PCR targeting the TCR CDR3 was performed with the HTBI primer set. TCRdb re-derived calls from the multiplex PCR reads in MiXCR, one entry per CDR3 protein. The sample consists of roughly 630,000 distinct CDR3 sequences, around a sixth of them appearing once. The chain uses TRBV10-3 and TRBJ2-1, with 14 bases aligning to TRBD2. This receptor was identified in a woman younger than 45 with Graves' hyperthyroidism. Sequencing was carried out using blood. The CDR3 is CAISAGLAGVSEQFF. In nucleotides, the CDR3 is TGTGCCATCAGTGCGGGACTAGCGGGAGTGAGTGAGCAGTTCTTC.